Sequencing of this T cell receptor (beta chain) was carried out in a study of blood T cell repertoires in COVID-19. Study summary: Sources were T cells, B-cell-depleted T cells, or PBMCs; the material itself was cDNA or gDNA.

Produced via immunoSEQ multiplex PCR; TCRdb's table is partial and in-frame only. Counted here are roughly 160,000 clones, around 90% occurring once; the ten biggest clones make up around 2.1%. Trimming stripped 2 bases from V and 5 bases from J, with 11 bases between. Germline V gene lookup returns CDR1 SGHDT and CDR2 YYEEEE. The CDR3 totals 14 residues. The sequence derives from a man younger than 35 with acute or convalescent COVID-19. What was sequenced was peripheral blood. The chain couples TRBV5-6 to TRBJ1-5; a possible D gene is TRBD1 (5 bases). The CDR3 sequence: CASSLRGLDQPQHF. The CDR3 bases are TGTGCCAGCAGCTTACGGGGGTTGGATCAGCCCCAGCATTTT.